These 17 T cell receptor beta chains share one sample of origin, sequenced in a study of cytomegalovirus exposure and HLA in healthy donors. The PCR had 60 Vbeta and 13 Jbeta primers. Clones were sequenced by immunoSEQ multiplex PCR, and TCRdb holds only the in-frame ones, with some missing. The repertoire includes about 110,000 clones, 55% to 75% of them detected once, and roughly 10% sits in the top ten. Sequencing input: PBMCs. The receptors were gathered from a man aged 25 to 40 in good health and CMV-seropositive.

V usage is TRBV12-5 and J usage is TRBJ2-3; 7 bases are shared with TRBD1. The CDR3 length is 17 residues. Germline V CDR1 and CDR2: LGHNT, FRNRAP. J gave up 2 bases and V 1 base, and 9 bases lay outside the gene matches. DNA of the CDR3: TGTGCTAGTGGTTTGGGGGGGACAGCAAGTTTCACAGATACGCAGTATTTT. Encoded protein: CASGLGGTASFTDTQYF. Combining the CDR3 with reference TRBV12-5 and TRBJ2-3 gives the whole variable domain DARVTQTPRHKVTEMGQEVTMRCQPILGHNTVFWYRQTMMQGLELLAYFRNRAPLDDSGMPKDRFSAEMPDATLATLKIQPSEPRDSAVYFCASGLGGTASFTDTQYFGPGTRLTVL.

The CDR3 DNA follows: TGTGCCAGCAGCTTAATAGGCAGGGGAGTCGAAGCTTTCTTT. Translated, it gives CASSLIGRGVEAFF. This rearrangement joins TRBV7-3 to TRBJ1-1, with D tentatively TRBD1 (6 bases). CDR1 is SGHTA and CDR2 is FQGTGA in the germline V gene. V lost 1 base and J 8 bases, leaving 14 bases between the germline ends. The CDR3 contains 14 residues. The variable domain in full, completed from reference TRBV7-3 and TRBJ1-1, reads GAGVSQTPSNKVTEKGKYVELRCDPISGHTALYWYRQSLGQGPEFLIYFQGTGAADDSGLPNDRFFAVRPEGSVSTLKIQRTERGDSAVYLCASSLIGRGVEAFFGQGTRLTVV.

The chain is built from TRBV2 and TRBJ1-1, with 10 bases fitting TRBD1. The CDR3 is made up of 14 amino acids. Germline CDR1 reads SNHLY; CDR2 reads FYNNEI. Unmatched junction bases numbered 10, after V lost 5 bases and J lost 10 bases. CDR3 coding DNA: TGTGCCAGCAGTCGTAATCCGGGACAGGGGTTAGCTTTCTTT. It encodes CASSRNPGQGLAFF.

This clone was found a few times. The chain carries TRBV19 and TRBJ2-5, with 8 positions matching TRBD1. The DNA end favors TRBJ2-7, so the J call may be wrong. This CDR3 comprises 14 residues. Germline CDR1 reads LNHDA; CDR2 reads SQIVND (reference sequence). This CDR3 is CASTPRDRGNEQYF. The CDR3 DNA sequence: TGTGCCAGTACCCCCAGAGACAGGGGCAACGAGCAGTACTTC.

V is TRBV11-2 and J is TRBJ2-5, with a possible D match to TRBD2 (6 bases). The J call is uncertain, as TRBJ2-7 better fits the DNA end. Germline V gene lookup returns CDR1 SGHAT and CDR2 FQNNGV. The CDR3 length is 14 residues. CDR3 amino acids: CASSLSGFGYEQYF. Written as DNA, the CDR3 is TGTGCCAGCAGCTTAAGCGGGTTCGGCTACGAGCAGTACTTC.

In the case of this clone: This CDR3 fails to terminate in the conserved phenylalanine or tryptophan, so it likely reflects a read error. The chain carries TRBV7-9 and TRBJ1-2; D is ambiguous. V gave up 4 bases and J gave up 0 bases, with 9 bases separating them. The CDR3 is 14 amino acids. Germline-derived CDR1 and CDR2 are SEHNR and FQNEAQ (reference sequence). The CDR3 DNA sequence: TGTGCCAGCAGCTCCCAGCCCACTAACTATGGCTACACCCTC. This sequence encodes CASSSQPTNYGYTL.

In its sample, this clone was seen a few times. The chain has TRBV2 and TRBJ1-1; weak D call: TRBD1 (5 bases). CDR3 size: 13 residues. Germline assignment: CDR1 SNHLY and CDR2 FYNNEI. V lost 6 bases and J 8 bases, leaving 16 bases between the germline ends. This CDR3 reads CASRLSGQGEAFF. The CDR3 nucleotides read TGTGCCAGCAGGCTTTCTGGGCAGGGCGAAGCTTTCTTT.

CDR3 loop: CASSFGRASTNEKLFF. The CDR3 coding sequence is TGTGCCAGCAGCTTCGGGAGGGCTTCAACTAATGAAAAACTGTTTTTT. The J gene is TRBJ1-4, the V gene TRBV11-3; D gene ambiguous. Per germline, CDR1 SGHNT and CDR2 YENEEA. Deletions cut 3 bases from V and 0 bases from J, with 11 bases between. The CDR3 extends over 16 amino acids. Full variable domain (missing parts from reference TRBV11-3 and TRBJ1-4): EAGVVQSPRYKIIEKKQPVAFWCNPISGHNTLYWYLQNLGQGPELLIRYENEEAVDDSQLPKDRFSAERLKGVDSTLKIQPAELGDSAVYLCASSFGRASTNEKLFFGSGTQLSVL.

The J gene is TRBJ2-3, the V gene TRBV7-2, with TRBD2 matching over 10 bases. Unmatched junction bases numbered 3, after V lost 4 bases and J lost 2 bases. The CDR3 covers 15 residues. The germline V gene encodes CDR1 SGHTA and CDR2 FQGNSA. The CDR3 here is CASSWTSGLTDTQYF. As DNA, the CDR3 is TGTGCCAGCAGCTGGACTAGCGGCCTCACAGATACGCAGTATTTT.

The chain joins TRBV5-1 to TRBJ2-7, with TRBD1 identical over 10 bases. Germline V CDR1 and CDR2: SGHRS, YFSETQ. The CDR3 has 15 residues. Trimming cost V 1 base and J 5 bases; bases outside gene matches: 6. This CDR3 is CASSLTGTGDHEQYF. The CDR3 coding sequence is TGCGCCAGCAGCTTGACGGGGACAGGGGACCACGAGCAGTACTTC.

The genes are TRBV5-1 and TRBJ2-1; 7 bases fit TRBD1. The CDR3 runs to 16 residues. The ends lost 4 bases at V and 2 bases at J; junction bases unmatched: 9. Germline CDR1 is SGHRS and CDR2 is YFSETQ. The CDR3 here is CASSIRRQGAYNEQFF. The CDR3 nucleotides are TGCGCCAGCAGCATCCGAAGACAGGGAGCCTACAATGAGCAGTTCTTC.

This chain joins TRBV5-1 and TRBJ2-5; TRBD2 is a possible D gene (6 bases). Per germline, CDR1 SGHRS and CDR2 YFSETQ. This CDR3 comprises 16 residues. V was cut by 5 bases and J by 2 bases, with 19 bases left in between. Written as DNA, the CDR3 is TGCGCCAGCAGTAGCGGTCCCTTGTTTGTACAAGAGACCCAGTACTTC. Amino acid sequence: CASSSGPLFVQETQYF.

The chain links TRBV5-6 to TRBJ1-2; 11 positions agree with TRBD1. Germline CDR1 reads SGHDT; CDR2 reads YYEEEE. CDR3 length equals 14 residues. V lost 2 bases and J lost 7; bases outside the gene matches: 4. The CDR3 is CASSLGQGAIGYTF. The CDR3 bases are TGTGCCAGCAGCTTAGGACAGGGGGCGATTGGCTACACCTTC.

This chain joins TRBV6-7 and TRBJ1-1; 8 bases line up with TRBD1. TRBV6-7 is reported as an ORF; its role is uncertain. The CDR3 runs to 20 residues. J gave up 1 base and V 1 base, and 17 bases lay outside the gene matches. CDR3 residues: CASSYYGGKFAGTGNTEAFF. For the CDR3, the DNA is TGTGCCAGCAGTTACTATGGGGGCAAATTCGCCGGGACAGGGAACACTGAAGCTTTCTTT.

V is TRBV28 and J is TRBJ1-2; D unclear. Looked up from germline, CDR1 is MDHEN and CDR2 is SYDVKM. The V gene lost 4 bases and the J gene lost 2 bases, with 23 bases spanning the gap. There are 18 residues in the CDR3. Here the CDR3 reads CASSSNRVSGGRNYGYTF. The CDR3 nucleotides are TGTGCCAGCAGTTCGAATAGGGTCAGCGGTGGCCGAAACTATGGCTACACCTTC.

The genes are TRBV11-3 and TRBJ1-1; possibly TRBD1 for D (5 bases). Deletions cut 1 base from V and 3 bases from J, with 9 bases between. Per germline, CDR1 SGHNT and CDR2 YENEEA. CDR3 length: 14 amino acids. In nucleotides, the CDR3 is TGTGCCAGCAGCTTAGTTGGGGGGTACACTGAAGCTTTCTTT. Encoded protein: CASSLVGGYTEAFF.

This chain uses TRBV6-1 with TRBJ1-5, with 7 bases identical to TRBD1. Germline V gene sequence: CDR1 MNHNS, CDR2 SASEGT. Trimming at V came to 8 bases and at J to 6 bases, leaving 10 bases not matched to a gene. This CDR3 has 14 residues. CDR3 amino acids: CASSSGQESQPQHF. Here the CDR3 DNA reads TGTGCCAGCTCGTCTGGACAGGAAAGTCAGCCCCAGCATTTT.